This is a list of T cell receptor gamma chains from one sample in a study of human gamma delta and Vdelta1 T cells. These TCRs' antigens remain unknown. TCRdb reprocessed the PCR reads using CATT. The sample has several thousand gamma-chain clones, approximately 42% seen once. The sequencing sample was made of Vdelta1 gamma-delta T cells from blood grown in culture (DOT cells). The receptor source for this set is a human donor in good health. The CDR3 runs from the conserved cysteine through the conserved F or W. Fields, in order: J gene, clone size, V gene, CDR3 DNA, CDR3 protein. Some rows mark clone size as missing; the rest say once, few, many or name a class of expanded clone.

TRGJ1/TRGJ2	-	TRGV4	TGTGCCACCTGGAACTATTATAAGAAACTCTTT	CATWNYYKKLF
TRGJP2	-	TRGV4	TGTGCCACCTGGGGACTTGGGAGTGATTGGATCAAGACGTTT	CATWGLGSDWIKTF
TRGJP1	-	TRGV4	TGTGCCACCTGGGAAGATACCACTGGTTGGTTCAAGATATTT	CATWEDTTGWFKIF
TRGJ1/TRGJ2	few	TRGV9	TGTGCCTTGTGGGAGGGGACTCTTTATTATAAGAAACTCTTT	CALWEGTLYYKKLF
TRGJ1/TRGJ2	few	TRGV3	TGTGCCACCTGGGACCGTCCCCTTCTCGATTATAAGAAACTCTTT	CATWDRPLLDYKKLF
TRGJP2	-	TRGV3	TGTGCCACCTGGGACAGGCGGAGTAGTGATTGGATCAAGACGTTT	CATWDRRSSDWIKTF
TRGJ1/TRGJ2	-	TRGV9	TGTGCCTTGTGGGAGGTGGTAGAGAAACTCTTT	CALWEVVEKLF
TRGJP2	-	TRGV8	TGTGCCACCTGGGATAGGGAGGCAAGGATCAAGACGTTT	CATWDREARIKTF
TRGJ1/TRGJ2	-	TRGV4	TGTGCCACCTGGGATGGGCCGAACTATAAGAAACTCTTT	CATWDGPNYKKLF
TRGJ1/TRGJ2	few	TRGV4	TGTGCCACCTGGGAACCCTCTGGTGGCTTTTATTATAAGAAACTCTTT	CATWEPSGGFYYKKLF
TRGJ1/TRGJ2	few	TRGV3	TGTGCCACCTGGGACAGCACCCATTATTATAAGAAACTCTTT	CATWDSTHYYKKLF
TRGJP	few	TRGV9	TGTGCCTTGTGGGAGGTGCGAGAGTTGGGCAAAAAAATCAAGGTATTT	CALWEVRELGKKIKVF
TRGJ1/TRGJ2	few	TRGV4	TGTGCCACCTGGAATCCCGAGCCGAATTATTATAAGAAACTCTTT	CATWNPEPNYYKKLF
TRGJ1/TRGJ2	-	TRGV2	TGTGCCACCTGGGACGATACGTCTCCCAAGAAACTCTTT	CATWDDTSPKKLF
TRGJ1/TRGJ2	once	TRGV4	TGTGCCACCTGGGATGGGAGGTGCGGGAAACTCTTT	CATWDGRCGKLF
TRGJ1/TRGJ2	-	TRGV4	TGTGCCACCTGGGATGGGCAAGTAAGGTATAAGAAACTCTTT	CATWDGQVRYKKLF
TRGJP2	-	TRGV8	TGTGCCACCTGGGATAGGCATAGGAAGTATAGTAGTGATTGGATCAAGACGTTT	CATWDRHRKYSSDWIKTF
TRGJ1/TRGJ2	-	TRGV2	TGTGCCACCTGGGACGGGTTTTATTATAAGAAACTCTTT	CATWDGFYYKKLF
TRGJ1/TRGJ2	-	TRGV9	TGTGCCTTGTGGGAGGGGCTGAATTATTATAAGAAACTCTTT	CALWEGLNYYKKLF
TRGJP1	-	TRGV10	TGTGCTGCGTGGGACCCCACTGGTTGGTTCAAGATATTT	CAAWDPTGWFKIF
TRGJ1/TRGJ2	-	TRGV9	TGTGCCTTGTGGGAGCCCTCACCTGGCTATTATAAGAAACTCTTT	CALWEPSPGYYKKLF
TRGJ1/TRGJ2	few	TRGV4	TGTGCCACCTGGGATGGGACTTATAAGAAACTCTTT	CATWDGTYKKLF
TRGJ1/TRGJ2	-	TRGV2	TGTGCCACCTGGGACGGACCATCGGGGGTCGGTTATAAGAAACTCTTT	CATWDGPSGVGYKKLF
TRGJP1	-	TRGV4	TGTGCCACCTGGGATGGGGGGGCCTATACCACTGGTTGGTTCAAGATATTT	CATWDGGAYTTGWFKIF
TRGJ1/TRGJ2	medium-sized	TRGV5	TGTGCCACCTGGGACAGGCGGAAACTCTTT	CATWDRRKLF
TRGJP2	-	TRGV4	TGTGCCACCTGGGATGGGGATAGTGATTGGATCAAGACGTTT	CATWDGDSDWIKTF
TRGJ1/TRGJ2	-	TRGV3	TGTGCCACCTGGGACGTACCCCCTCAGAAACTCTTT	CATWDVPPQKLF
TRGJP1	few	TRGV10	TGTGCTGCGGGGGGTTTGGTGTTGGATACCACTGGTTGGTTCAAGATATTT	CAAGGLVLDTTGWFKIF
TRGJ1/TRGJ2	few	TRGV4	TGTGCCACCTGGGTTCTGAATTATTATAAGAAACTCTTT	CATWVLNYYKKLF
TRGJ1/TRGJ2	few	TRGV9	TGTGCCTTGTGGTATAAGAAACTCTTT	CALWYKKLF
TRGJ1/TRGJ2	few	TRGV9	TGTGCCTTGTGGGAGGTGCAGGGTTATTATAAGAAACTCTTT	CALWEVQGYYKKLF
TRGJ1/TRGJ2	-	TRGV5	TGTGCCACCTGGAAGGGCTATAAGAAACTCTTT	CATWKGYKKLF
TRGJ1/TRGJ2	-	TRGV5	TGTGCCACCTGGGACACGCTCTCGAATTATTATAAGAAACTCTTT	CATWDTLSNYYKKLF
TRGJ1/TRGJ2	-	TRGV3	TGTGCCACCTGGGACACTGATTATTATAAGAAACTCTTT	CATWDTDYYKKLF
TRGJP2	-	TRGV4	TGTGCCACCTGGGATCCCCGGCTGGATAGTAGTGATTGGATCAAGACGTTT	CATWDPRLDSSDWIKTF
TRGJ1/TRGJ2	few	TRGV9	TGTGCCTTGTGGGAGGTGCCGCTTAAGAAACTCTTT	CALWEVPLKKLF
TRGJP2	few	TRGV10	TGTGCTGCGAGGCGTAATTGGATCAAGACGTTT	CAARRNWIKTF
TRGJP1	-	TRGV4	TGTGCCACCTGGGATGGACATACCACTGGTTGGTTCAAGATATTT	CATWDGHTTGWFKIF
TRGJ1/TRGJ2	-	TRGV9	TGTGCCTTGTGGGAGGATTTTTATTATAAGAAACTCTTT	CALWEDFYYKKLF
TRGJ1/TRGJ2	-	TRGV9	TGTGCCTTGTGGGAGGTTAAGAGACTCTCCCTTTATTATAAGAAACTCTTT	CALWEVKRLSLYYKKLF
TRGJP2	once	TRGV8	TGTGCCACCTGGAGGCCACTCGGGGGATATAGTAGTGATTGGATCAAGACGTTT	CATWRPLGGYSSDWIKTF
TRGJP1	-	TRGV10	TGTGCTGCGTGGGTCCAGCCCACTGGTTGGTTCAAGATATTT	CAAWVQPTGWFKIF
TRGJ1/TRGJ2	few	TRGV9	TGTGCCTTGTGGGAGGACATTTATTATAAGAAACTCTTT	CALWEDIYYKKLF
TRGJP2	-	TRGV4	TGTGCCACCTGGGACCAATATAGTAGTGATTGGATCAAGACGTTT	CATWDQYSSDWIKTF
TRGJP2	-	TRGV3	TGTGCCACCTGGGACAGGCGACATTGGATCAAGACGTTT	CATWDRRHWIKTF
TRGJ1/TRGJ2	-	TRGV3	TGTGCCACCTGGGACAGGCGGGTCTATAAGAAACTCTTT	CATWDRRVYKKLF
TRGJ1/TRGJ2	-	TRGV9	TGTGCCTTGTGGGAGCTGATTTATTATCAGAAACTCTTT	CALWELIYYQKLF
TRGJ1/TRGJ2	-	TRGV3	TGTGCCACCTGGGACATGAGTTATTATAAGAAACTCTTT	CATWDMSYYKKLF
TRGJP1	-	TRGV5	TGTGCCACCTGGGACAGGTCCCAGATTTCCACTGGTTGGTTCAAGATATTT	CATWDRSQISTGWFKIF
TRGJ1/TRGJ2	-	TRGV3	TGTGCCACCTGGGACAGCCCCTCGTATAAACTCTTT	CATWDSPSYKLF
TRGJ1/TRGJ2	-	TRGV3	TGTGCCACCTGGGACAGGCAGTATTATAAGAAACTCTTT	CATWDRQYYKKLF
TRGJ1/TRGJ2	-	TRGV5	TGTGCCACCTGGGATCGCACCTTGAATTATTATAAGAAACTCTTT	CATWDRTLNYYKKLF
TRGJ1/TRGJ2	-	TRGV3	TGTGCCACCTGGGACAGGAGTTATTATAAGAAACTCTTT	CATWDRSYYKKLF
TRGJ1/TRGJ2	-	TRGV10	TGTGCTGCGTGGGATTACCACAATTATTATAAGAAACTCTTT	CAAWDYHNYYKKLF
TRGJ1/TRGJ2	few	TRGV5	TGTGCCACCTGGGACCCCAGCCTGAATTATTATAAGAAACTCTTT	CATWDPSLNYYKKLF
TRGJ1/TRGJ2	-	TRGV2	TGTGCCACCTGGGACGGGCCCGGGTCGGGTTATAAGAAACTCTTT	CATWDGPGSGYKKLF